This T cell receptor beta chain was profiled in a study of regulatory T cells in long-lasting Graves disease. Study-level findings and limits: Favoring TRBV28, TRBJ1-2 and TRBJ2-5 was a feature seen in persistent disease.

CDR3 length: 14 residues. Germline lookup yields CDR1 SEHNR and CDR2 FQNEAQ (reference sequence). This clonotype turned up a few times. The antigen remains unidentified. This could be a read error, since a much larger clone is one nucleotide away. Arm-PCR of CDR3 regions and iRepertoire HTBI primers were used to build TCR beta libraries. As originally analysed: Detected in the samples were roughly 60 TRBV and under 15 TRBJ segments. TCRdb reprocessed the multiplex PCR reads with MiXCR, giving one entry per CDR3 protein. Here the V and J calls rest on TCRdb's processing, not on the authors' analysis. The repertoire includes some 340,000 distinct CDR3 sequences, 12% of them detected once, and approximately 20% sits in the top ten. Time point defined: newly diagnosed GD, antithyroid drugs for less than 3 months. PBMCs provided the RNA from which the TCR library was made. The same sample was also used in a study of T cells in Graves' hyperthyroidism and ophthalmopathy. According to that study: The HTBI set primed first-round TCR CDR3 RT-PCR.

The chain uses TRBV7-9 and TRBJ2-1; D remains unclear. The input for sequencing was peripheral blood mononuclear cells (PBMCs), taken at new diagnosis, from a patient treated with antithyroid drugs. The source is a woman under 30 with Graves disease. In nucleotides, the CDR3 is TGTGCCAGCAGCTTAGTAAAGATCTACAATAAGCAGTTCTTC. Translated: CASSLVKIYNKQFF.